This T cell receptor (beta chain) was identified during a study of T cells after yellow fever vaccination. TCRdb processed the 5' RACE reads anew with MiXCR; each CDR3 protein has one entry. The data show some 350,000 distinct CDR3 sequences, with 8.5% to 9% seen just once and under 20% held by the top ten. The CDR3 has 16 amino acids. Trimming took off 4 bases at V and 8 bases at J, with 22 bases between the two ends. The germline V gene encodes CDR1 SGHRS and CDR2 YFSETQ. Points from the study as a whole: Shared CD4/CD8 clonotypes were a small share, likely from convergent recombination.

This clonotype was counted between two and nine times. Antigen specificity is unknown. The rearrangement links TRBV5-1 to TRBJ2-4; D perhaps matches TRBD1 (6 bases). The TCR was taken from a man in his late teens or twenties who received the YFV17D yellow fever vaccine. Sample: PBMCs, taken on the day of the first yellow fever vaccination. In DNA, the CDR3 is TGCGCCAGCAGCCCAACCGTGACAGGCGCGGCGGACATTCAGTACTTC. It encodes CASSPTVTGAADIQYF.